What follows describes a single T cell receptor (beta chain). The sample comes from a study of identical twins. With 3 bases clipped from V and 1 base from J, the junction kept 21 bases outside the gene matches. Germline V CDR1 and CDR2: DFQATT, SNEGSKA (reference sequence). The CDR3 contains 20 residues. TCRdb re-called the 5' RACE reads with MiXCR, one entry per CDR3 protein. This table holds 200,000 to 250,000 distinct CDR3 sequences, under 8.5% found once. The same data also contributed to another study, on T cells expressing NK-cell markers. That source adds: Sorted T-cell subsets CD3+CD56+NKG2C+, CD3+CD56+NKG2C- and CD3+CD56-NKG2C+ were TCR beta-sequenced. One of the eight sequenced donors was seronegative, whereas the other seven were HCMV-seropositive. Similarly, these clonotypes led the CD3+CD56-NKG2C+ fraction as well in a handful of donors. The HCMV specificity of the expanded NKG2C+ T cell clones stayed unresolved.

The sequenced sample was CD8+ T cells sorted from blood. The TCR originated in a woman in her late teens or twenties in good health. The chain couples TRBV20-1 to TRBJ2-7, with TRBD2 matching 10 bases. The CDR3 loop reads CSARGIVAASGSVRSYEQYF. DNA of the CDR3: TGCAGTGCTAGGGGGATCGTAGCAGCTAGCGGGAGCGTTAGATCCTACGAGCAGTACTTC.